The 7 T cell receptor beta chains presented below share a single source sample, sequenced in a study of early T cells in non-severe SARS-CoV-2 infection. TCRdb re-analysed the 5' RACE reads in MiXCR, keeping a single row per CDR3 protein. The sample carries about 61,000 distinct CDR3 sequences, 9.5% to 15% recorded once. The specimen comprised whole blood, sampled at baseline. These receptors originate from an adult who was a healthcare worker with PCR-confirmed SARS-CoV-2 infection or an uninfected control (not recorded which). The donor label of this sample is uncertain.

The chain uses TRBV5-4 and TRBJ2-7, with D perhaps TRBD2 (5 bases). Germline assignment: CDR1 SGHNT and CDR2 YYREEE (reference sequence). V was pared by 2 bases and J by 2 bases, with 20 bases between. The CDR3 loop spans 17 amino acids. The CDR3 spells CASSFLAPHSVTYEQYV. CDR3 sequence (DNA): TGTGCCAGCAGCTTTCTTGCTCCCCATAGCGTCACCTACGAGCAGTACGTC.

CDR3 DNA sequence: TGTGCCAGCAGCACGGGGCTGGGCAGCTACACCTTC. The encoded protein is CASSTGLGSYTF. The rearrangement uses TRBV5-6 and TRBJ1-2; D might be TRBD1 (5 bases). The CDR3 consists of 12 residues. V was clipped by 4 bases and J by 9 bases, with 13 bases between them. CDR1 is SGHDT and CDR2 is YYEEEE in the germline V gene.

There are a few counts of this clonotype. V is TRBV5-4 and J is TRBJ1-2; TRBD1 is a possible D gene (5 bases). CDR3 length: 15 amino acids. Germline CDR1 SGHNT, CDR2 YYREEE (reference sequence). The V gene lost 4 bases and the J gene lost 5 bases, with 18 bases spanning the gap. The CDR3 bases are TGTGCCAGCAGCCCCGGCGGACAAAACAAATATGGCTACACCTTC. It codes for CASSPGGQNKYGYTF.

The gene calls are TRBV20-1 and TRBJ2-1; TRBD2 might be the D (5 bases). The CDR3 extends over 12 amino acids. V gave up 1 base and J gave up 14 bases, with 15 bases separating them. Looked up from germline, CDR1 is DFQATT and CDR2 is SNEGSKA (reference sequence). CDR3 sequence: CSARASGSSKFF. The CDR3 nucleotides read TGCAGTGCTAGAGCCTCGGGGAGCTCGAAGTTCTTC.

This clonotype was picked up a small number of times. The chain uses TRBV20-1 and TRBJ1-3; D is undetermined. The CDR3 covers 15 residues. With 3 bases removed from V and 0 bases from J, the gap between germline ends came to 12 bases. CDR1 and CDR2 (germline): DFQATT, SNEGSKA (reference sequence). CDR3 bases: TGCAGTGCTAGCGTGTTTCGGTACTCTGGAAACACCATATATTTT. It yields the protein CSASVFRYSGNTIYF.

The rearrangement links TRBV3-1 to TRBJ1-6; no reliable D call. V dropped 6 bases and J dropped 0 bases, with 9 bases sitting between them. The germline V gene has CDR1 LGHDT and CDR2 YNNKEL (reference sequence). There are 15 residues in the CDR3. The CDR3 region is CASSTFNSYNSPLHF. CDR3 DNA: TGTGCCAGCAGTACGTTCAACTCCTATAATTCACCCCTCCACTTT.

This clonotype came up many times. The rearrangement joins TRBV7-3 to TRBJ2-5, with 13 positions matching TRBD2. CDR3 length equals 16 residues. The V gene end was trimmed by 0 bases and the J gene end by 5 bases; junction bases not matched to a gene: 3. Germline V gene sequence: CDR1 SGHTA, CDR2 FQGTGA. The CDR3 sequence is CASSLTGTSGDETQYF. CDR3 coding DNA: TGTGCCAGCAGCTTAACCGGGACTAGCGGGGACGAGACCCAGTACTTC. The full variable domain, with the rest looked up from reference TRBV7-3 and TRBJ2-5, is GAGVSQTPSNKVTEKGKYVELRCDPISGHTALYWYRQSLGQGPEFLIYFQGTGAADDSGLPNDRFFAVRPEGSVSTLKIQRTERGDSAVYLCASSLTGTSGDETQYFGPGTRLLVL.